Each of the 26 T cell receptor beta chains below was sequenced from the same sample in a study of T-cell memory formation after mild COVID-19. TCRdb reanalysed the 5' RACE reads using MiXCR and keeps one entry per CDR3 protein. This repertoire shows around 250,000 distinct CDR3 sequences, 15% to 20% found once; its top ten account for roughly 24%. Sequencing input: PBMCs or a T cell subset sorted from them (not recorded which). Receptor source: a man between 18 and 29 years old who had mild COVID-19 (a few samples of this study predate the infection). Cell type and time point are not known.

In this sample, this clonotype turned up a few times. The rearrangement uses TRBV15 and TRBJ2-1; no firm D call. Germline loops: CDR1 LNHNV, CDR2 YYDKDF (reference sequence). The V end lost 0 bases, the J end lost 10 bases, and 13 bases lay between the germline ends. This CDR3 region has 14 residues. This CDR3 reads CATSRDNGVSEQFF. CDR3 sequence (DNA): TGTGCCACCAGCAGAGATAATGGGGTAAGCGAGCAGTTCTTC.

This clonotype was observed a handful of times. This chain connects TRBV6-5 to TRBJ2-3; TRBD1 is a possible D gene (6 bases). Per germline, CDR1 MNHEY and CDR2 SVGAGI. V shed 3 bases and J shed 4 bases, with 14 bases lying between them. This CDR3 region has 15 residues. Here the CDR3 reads CASSYTQGRSDTQYF. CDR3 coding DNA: TGTGCCAGCAGTTATACGCAGGGGAGATCAGATACGCAGTATTTT.

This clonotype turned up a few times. CDR3 nucleotides: TGTGCCAGCAGTCCACGCTCGGCAAGGACGCAGTATTTT. It translates to CASSPRSARTQYF. The V call is TRBV7-8, the J call TRBJ2-3, with D uncertain. The germline CDR1 and CDR2 sequences are SGHVS and FQNEAQ. The CDR3 is made up of 13 amino acids. V was cut by 6 bases and J by 9 bases, with 16 bases left in between. Complete variable domain (other parts from reference TRBV7-8 and TRBJ2-3): GAGVSQSPRYKVAKRGQDVALRCDPISGHVSLFWYQQALGQGPEFLTYFQNEAQLDKSGLPSDRFFAERPEGSVSTLKIQRTQQEDSAVYLCASSPRSARTQYFGPGTRLTVL.

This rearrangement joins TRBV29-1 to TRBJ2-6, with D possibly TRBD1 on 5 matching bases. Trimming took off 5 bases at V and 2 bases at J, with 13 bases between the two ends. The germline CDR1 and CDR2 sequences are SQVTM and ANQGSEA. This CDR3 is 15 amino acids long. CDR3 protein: CSVRFARAGANVLTF. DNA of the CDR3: TGCAGCGTTCGTTTTGCCAGGGCTGGGGCCAACGTCCTGACTTTC.

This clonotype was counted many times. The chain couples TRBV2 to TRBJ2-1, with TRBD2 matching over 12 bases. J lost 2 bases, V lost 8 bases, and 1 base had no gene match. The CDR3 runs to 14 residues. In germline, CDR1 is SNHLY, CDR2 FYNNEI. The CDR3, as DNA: TGTGCCAGCCGACTAGCGGGGGCCTACAATGAGCAGTTCTTC. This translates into CASRLAGAYNEQFF.

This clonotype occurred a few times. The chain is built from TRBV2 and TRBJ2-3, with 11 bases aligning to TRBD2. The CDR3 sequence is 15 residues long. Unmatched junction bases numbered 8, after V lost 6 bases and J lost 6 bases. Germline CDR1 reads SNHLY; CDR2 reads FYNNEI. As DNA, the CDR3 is TGTGCCAGCAGCTGGGGACTAGCGGAGGCGGATACGCAGTATTTT. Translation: CASSWGLAEADTQYF.

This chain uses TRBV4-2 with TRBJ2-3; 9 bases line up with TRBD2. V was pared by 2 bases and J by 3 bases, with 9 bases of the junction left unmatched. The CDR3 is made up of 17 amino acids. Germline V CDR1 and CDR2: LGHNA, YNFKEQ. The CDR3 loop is CASSQTRLAEKTDTQYF. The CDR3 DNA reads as TGTGCCAGCAGCCAAACAAGACTAGCGGAAAAAACAGATACGCAGTATTTT.

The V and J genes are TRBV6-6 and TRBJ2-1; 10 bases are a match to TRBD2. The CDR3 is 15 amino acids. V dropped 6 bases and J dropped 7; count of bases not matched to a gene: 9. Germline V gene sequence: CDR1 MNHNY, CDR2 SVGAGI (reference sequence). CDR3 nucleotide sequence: TGTGCCAGCAGGGCCCAGCGGGGGGGCAGGAATGAGCAGTTCTTC. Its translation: CASRAQRGGRNEQFF.

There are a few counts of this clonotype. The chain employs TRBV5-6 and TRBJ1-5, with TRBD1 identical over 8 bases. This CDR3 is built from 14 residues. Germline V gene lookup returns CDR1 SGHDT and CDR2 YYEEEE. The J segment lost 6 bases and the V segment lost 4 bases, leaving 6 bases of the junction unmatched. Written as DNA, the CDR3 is TGTGCCAGCAGCCAGCGGACAGGGATTCAGCCCCAGCATTTT. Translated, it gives CASSQRTGIQPQHF.

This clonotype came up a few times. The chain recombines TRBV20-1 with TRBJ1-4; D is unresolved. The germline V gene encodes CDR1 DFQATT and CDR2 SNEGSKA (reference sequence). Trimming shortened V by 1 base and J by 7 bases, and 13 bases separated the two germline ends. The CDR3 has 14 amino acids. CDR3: CSARVGGNGEKLFF. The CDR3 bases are TGCAGTGCTAGAGTTGGCGGGAACGGTGAAAAACTGTTTTTT.

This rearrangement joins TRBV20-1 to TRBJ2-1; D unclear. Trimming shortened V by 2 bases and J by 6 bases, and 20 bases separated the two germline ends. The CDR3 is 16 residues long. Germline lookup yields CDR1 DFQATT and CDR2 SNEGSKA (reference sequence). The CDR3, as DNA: TGCAGTGCTAGACTCCCCGGACCCGCGAGCTTCAATGAGCAGTTCTTC. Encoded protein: CSARLPGPASFNEQFF.

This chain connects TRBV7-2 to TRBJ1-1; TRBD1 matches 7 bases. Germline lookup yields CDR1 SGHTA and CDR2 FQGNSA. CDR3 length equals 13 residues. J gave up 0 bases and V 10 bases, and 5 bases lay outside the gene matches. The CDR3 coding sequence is TGTGCCAACAGACAGGGACTGAACACTGAAGCTTTCTTT. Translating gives CANRQGLNTEAFF.

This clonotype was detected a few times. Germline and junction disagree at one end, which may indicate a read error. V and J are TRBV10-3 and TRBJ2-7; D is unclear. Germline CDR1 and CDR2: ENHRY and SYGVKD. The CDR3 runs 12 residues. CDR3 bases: TGTGCCATCAGTGAGATGTCCTCCGAGCAGTACTTC. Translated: CAISEMSSEQYF.

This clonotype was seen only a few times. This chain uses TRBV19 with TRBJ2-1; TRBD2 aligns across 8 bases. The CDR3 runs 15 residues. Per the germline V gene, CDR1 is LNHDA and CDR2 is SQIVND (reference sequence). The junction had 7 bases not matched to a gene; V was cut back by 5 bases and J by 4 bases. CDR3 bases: TGTGCCAGTAGTGTCCGGGAGCGGGGGTACAATGAGCAGTTCTTC. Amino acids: CASSVRERGYNEQFF.

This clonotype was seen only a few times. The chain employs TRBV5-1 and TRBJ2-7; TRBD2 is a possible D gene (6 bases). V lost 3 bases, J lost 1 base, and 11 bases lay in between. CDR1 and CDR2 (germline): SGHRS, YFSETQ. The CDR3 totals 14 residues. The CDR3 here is CASSSIAASYEQYF. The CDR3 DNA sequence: TGCGCCAGCAGCTCCATAGCGGCGTCCTACGAGCAGTACTTC.

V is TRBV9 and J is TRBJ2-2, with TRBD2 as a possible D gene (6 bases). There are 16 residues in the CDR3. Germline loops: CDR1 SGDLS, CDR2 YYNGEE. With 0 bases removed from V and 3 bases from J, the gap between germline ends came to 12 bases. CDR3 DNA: TGTGCCAGCAGCGTAGGTCTAGCGTGGCACACCGGGGAGCTGTTTTTT. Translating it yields CASSVGLAWHTGELFF.

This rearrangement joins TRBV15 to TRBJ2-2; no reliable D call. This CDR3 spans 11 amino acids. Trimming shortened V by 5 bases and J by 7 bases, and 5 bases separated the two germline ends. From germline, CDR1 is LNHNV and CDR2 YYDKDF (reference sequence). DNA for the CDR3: TGTGCCACCAGCTTTGGCGGGGAGCTGTTTTTT. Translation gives CATSFGGELFF. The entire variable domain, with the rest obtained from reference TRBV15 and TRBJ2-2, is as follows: DAMVIQNPRYQVTQFGKPVTLSCSQTLNHNVMYWYQQKSSQAPKLLFHYYDKDFNNEADTPDNFQSRRPNTSFCFLDIRSPGLGDTAMYLCATSFGGELFFGEGSRLTVL.

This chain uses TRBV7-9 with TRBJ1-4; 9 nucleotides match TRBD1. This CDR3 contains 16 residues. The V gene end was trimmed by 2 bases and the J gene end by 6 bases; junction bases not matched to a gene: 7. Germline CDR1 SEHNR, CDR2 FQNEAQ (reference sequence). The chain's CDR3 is CASSLKGQGQYEKLFF. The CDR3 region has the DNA TGTGCCAGCAGCTTAAAGGGACAGGGACAGTATGAAAAACTGTTTTTT.

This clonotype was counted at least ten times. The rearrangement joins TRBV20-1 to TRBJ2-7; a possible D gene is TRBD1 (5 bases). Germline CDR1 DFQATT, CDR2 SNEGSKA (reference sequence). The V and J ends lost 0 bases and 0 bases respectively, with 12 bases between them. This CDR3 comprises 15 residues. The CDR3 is CSARDRRQSSYEQYF. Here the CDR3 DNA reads TGCAGTGCTAGAGATAGGCGACAGAGCTCCTACGAGCAGTACTTC.

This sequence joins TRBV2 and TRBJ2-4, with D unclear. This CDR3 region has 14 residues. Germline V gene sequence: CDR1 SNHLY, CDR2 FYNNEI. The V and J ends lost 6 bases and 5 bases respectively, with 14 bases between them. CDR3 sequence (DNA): TGTGCCAGCAGGGCCGTTACACCCCAAAACATTCAGTACTTC. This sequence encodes CASRAVTPQNIQYF.

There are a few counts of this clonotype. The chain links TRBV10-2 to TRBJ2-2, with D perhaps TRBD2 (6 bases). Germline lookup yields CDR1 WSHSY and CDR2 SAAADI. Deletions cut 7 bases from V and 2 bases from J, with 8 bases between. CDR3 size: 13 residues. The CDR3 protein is CASTGGNTGELFF. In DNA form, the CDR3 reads TGCGCCAGCACCGGGGGTAACACCGGGGAGCTGTTTTTT.

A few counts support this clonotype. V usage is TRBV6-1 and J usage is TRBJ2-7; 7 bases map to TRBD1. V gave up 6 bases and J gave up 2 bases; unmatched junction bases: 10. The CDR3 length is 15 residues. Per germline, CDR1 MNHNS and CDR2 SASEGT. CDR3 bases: TGTGCCAGCAGCACCGGGACAGTACACCCCTACGAGCAGTACGTC. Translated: CASSTGTVHPYEQYV.

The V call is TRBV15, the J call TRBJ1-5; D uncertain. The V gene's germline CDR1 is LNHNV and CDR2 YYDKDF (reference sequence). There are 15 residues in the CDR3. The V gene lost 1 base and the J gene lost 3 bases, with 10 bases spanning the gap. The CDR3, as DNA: TGTGCCACCAGCAGAGGCGGCCTAACCAATCAGCCCCAGCATTTT. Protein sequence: CATSRGGLTNQPQHF.

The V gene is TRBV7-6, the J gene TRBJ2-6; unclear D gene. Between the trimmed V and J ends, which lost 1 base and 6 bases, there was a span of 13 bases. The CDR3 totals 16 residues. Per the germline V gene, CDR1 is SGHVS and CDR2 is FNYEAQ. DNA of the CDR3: TGTGCCAGCAGCTTAGATGTGACCGGGTCGGCCAACGTCCTGACTTTC. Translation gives CASSLDVTGSANVLTF.

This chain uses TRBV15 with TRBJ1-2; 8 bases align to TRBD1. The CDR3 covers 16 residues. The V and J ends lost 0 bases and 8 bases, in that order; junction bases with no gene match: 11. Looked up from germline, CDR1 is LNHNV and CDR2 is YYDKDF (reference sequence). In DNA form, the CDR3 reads TGTGCCACCAGCAGAGATCTCGCGACAGGGGAGGCAGGCTACACCTTC. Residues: CATSRDLATGEAGYTF.

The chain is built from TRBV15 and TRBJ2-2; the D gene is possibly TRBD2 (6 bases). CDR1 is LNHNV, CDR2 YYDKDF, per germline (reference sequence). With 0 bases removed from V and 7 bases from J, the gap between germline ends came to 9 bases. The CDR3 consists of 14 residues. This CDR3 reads CATSREAGGGELFF. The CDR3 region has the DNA TGTGCCACCAGCAGAGAAGCGGGCGGCGGGGAGCTGTTTTTT.